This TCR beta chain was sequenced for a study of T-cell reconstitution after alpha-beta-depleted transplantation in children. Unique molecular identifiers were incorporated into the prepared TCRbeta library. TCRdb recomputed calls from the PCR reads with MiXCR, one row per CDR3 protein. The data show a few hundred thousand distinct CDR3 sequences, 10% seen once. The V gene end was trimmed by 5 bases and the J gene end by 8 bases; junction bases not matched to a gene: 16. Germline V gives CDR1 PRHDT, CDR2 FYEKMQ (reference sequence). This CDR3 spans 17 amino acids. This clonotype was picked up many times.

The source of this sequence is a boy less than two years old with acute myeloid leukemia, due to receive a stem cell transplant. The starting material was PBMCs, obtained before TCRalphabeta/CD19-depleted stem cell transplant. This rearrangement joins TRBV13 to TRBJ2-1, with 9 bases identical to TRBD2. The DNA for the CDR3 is TGTGCCAGCAGCACATTGGGTGCGGGAGGGACTAAAGATGAGCAGTTCTTC. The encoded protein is CASSTLGAGGTKDEQFF. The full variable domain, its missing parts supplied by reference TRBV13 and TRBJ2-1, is AAGVIQSPRHLIKEKRETATLKCYPIPRHDTVYWYQQGPGQDPQFLISFYEKMQSDKGSIPDRFSAQQFSDYHSELNMSSLELGDSALYFCASSTLGAGGTKDEQFFGPGTRLTVL.